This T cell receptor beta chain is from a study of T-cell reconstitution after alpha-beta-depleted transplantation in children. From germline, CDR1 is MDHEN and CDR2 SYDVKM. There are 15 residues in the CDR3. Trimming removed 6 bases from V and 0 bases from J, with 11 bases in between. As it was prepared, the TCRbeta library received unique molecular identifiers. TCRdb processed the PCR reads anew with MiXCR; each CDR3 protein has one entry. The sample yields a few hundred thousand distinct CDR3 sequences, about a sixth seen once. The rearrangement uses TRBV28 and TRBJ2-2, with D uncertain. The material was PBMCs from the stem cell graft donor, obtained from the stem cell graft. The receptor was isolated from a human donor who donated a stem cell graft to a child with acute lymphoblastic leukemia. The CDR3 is CASSLRWTNTGELFF. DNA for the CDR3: TGTGCCAGCAGCCTTCGTTGGACGAACACCGGGGAGCTGTTTTTT.